This T cell receptor beta chain was recovered during a study of blood T cell repertoires in COVID-19. In the study overall: Donors in the United States, Italy and Spain gave samples during acute or convalescent COVID-19. In each case, the material was cDNA or gDNA derived from T cells, B-cell-depleted T cells, or PBMCs.

As processed by the authors: How many nucleated cells were present was estimated from reference gene primer amplification. Data came from immunoSEQ multiplex PCR; TCRdb stores just in-frame clones and leaves some out. That table gives V, J and clone size, and the DNA gave D and trimming. Of over 100,000 clones listed, roughly four fifths are singletons. The CDR3 length is 15 residues. From germline, CDR1 is SGHTA and CDR2 FQGNSA. The ends lost 1 base at V and 7 bases at J; junction bases unmatched: 4. This clone has a handful of counts. This chain uses TRBV7-2 with TRBJ1-6, with 7 positions matching TRBD1. Source material: peripheral blood. The receptor comes from a man between 60 and 70 years old with acute or convalescent COVID-19. The DNA for the CDR3 is TGTGCCAGCAGCTTAGTGACAGGGCCGAATTCACCCCTCCACTTT. It encodes CASSLVTGPNSPLHF.